Listed below are T cell receptor beta chains from one sample, sequenced in a study of cytomegalovirus exposure and HLA in healthy donors. The table came from immunoSEQ multiplex PCR; TCRdb's copy has only in-frame clones and leaves some out. The table has roughly 190,000 clones, around 76% seen once; the top ten hold 2% to 2.5%. The sequencing input was PBMCs. The origin of the receptors is a woman aged 25 to 39 in good health and CMV-seropositive. CDR3s include the opening cysteine and the closing phenylalanine or tryptophan. Fields, in order: V gene, D gene, CDR3 protein. D genes are given only for firm matches.

V: TRBV10-1; D: TRBD2; CDR3: CASSEIAGGEQYF
V: TRBV5-6; D: -; CDR3: CASSSRRGTDTQYF
V: TRBV15; D: -; CDR3: CATSRDTRDTEAFF
V: TRBV19; D: TRBD1; CDR3: CASSPDRGNEQFF
V: TRBV28; D: TRBD1; CDR3: CASSFNGQEYNEQFF
V: TRBV6-5; D: TRBD1; CDR3: CASSFRDRGAEAFF
V: TRBV30; D: -; CDR3: CAWSPSSPLHF
V: TRBV30; D: -; CDR3: CAWSPPSNTEAFF
V: TRBV28; D: TRBD1; CDR3: CASRPRTGMYGYTF
V: TRBV7-9; D: TRBD1; CDR3: CASSRTGDGYTF
V: TRBV7-8; D: TRBD1; CDR3: CAGSITGVTYNEQFF
V: TRBV7-2; D: -; CDR3: CASSLYGFLSGELFF
V: TRBV5-1; D: -; CDR3: CASSGVQETEAFF
V: TRBV7-2; D: TRBD2; CDR3: CASRETSGSPNEQFF
V: TRBV28; D: TRBD1; CDR3: CASSWLTGADSPLHF
V: TRBV7-8; D: TRBD2; CDR3: CASSLGLAGDTEEQYF
V: TRBV18; D: -; CDR3: CASSPQQGMDTGELFF
V: TRBV7-6; D: TRBD2; CDR3: CASSLEILAGGSYEQYF
V: TRBV30; D: TRBD2; CDR3: CACSGGPSEQFF
V: TRBV5-1; D: -; CDR3: CASIPAPPAGTYNEQFF
V: TRBV7-9; D: TRBD1; CDR3: CASSPYLGGTGDYEQYF
V: TRBV5-6; D: TRBD1; CDR3: CASSLAGTAAYEQYF
V: TRBV20-1; D: -; CDR3: CSARRSNEQFF
V: TRBV7-9; D: -; CDR3: CASSVRELKTGELFF
V: TRBV5-6; D: -; CDR3: CASSHYPITGELFF
V: TRBV9; D: TRBD1; CDR3: CASSPGQKTQETQYF
V: TRBV6-1; D: -; CDR3: CASSVTGQSSYEQYF
V: TRBV9; D: -; CDR3: CASSVETGDRYDTQYF
V: TRBV5-6; D: -; CDR3: CASSIPGLTGNEQFF
V: TRBV7-2; D: TRBD1; CDR3: CASSLVGRDRLSNQPQHF
V: TRBV18; D: TRBD1; CDR3: CASSEGAGQPQHF
V: TRBV7-9; D: -; CDR3: CASRQSNPGSRSTEAFF
V: TRBV28; D: -; CDR3: CASSFSDRYTEAFF
V: TRBV4-2; D: TRBD1; CDR3: CASSQKQGAYSPLHF
V: TRBV21-1; D: -; CDR3: CASSLKIPWGTGGNQPQHF
V: TRBV15; D: TRBD1; CDR3: CATSREGNTGEGNQPQHF
V: TRBV6-1; D: -; CDR3: CASSAFVVGFSGANVLTF
V: TRBV27; D: TRBD1; CDR3: CASSAKTGGDEQFF
V: TRBV10-3; D: TRBD2; CDR3: CAISESEASGRYYEQYF
V: TRBV7-9; D: -; CDR3: CASSLYQGSYGYTF
V: TRBV30; D: -; CDR3: CAWRSGLSFETQYF
V: TRBV5-1; D: -; CDR3: CASSTQVGNSPLHF
V: TRBV5-1; D: -; CDR3: CASTGGTYNSPLHF
V: TRBV19; D: -; CDR3: CASSIDGEETQYF
V: TRBV18; D: TRBD1; CDR3: CASSLGTASEQYF
V: TRBV29-1; D: -; CDR3: CSVEGGFNYGYTF
V: TRBV29-1; D: -; CDR3: CSVQQGIYEQYF
V: TRBV5-8; D: -; CDR3: CASSNPVSNQPQHF
V: TRBV29-1; D: TRBD2; CDR3: CSVQAGTSVDTQYF
V: TRBV5-6; D: -; CDR3: CASSLERGKTNYGYTF
V: TRBV30; D: TRBD1; CDR3: CAWSEDRDESGGYTF
V: TRBV9; D: TRBD1; CDR3: CASSTRGTGYEQYF
V: TRBV2; D: -; CDR3: CASSVKGSLGNTEAFF